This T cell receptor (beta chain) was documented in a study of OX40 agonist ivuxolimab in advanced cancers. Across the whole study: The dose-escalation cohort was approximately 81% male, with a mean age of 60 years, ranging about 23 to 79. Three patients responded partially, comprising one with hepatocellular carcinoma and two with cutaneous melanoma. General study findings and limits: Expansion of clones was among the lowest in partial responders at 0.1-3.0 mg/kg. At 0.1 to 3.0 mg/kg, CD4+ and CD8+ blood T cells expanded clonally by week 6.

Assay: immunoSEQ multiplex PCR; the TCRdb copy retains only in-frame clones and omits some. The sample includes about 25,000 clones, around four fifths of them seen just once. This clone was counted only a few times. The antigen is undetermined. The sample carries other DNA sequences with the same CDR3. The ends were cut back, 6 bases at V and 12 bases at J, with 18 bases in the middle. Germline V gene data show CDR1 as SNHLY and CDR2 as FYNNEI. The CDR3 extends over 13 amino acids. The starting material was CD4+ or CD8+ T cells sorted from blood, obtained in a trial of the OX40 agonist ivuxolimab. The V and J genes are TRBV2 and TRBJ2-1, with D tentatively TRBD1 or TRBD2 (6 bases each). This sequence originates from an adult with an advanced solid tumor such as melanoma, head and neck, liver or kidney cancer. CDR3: CASRGGVGGGQFF. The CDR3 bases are TGTGCCAGCAGGGGTGGCGTGGGGGGCGGGCAGTTCTTC.